One sample yielded the 24 T cell receptor beta chains listed below, sequenced in a study of T-cell memory formation after mild COVID-19 (dated by TCRdb to about 2021). Libraries were constructed by 5' RACE. The sequencer listed for this sample is Illumina NovaSeq 6000. TCRdb cleaned the public reads at Q25 with fastp, built clones with MiXCR and kept in-frame beta chains. Records with the same CDR3 protein are collapsed into one entry carrying the most frequent genes and DNA. This sample lists about 320,000 distinct CDR3 sequences; 13% to 15% were detected once. The top ten hold around 23% of the sample. Sequenced sample: PBMCs or a T cell subset sorted from them (not recorded which). The receptors shown here come from a young man who had mild COVID-19 (a few samples of this study predate the infection). The sample titles of this study are shuffled in the database, so cell type and time point are left out; the donor was told from shared clones.

The chain joins TRBV11-3 to TRBJ2-1; D is tentatively TRBD1 or TRBD2 (5 bases each). The CDR3 length is 15 residues. Trimming removed 5 bases at V and 0 bases at J, with 11 bases between. Germline CDR1 reads SGHNT; CDR2 reads YENEEA. CDR3 nucleotide sequence: TGTGCCAGCAGCAAACGGGGCAGCTCCTACAATGAGCAGTTCTTC. This codes for CASSKRGSSYNEQFF.

V and J are TRBV7-2 and TRBJ1-6; no firm D call. The germline V gene has CDR1 SGHTA and CDR2 FQGNSA. Deletions cut 5 bases from V and 0 bases from J, with 20 bases between. CDR3 length equals 19 residues. CDR3 DNA: TGTGCCAGCAGCCTCTACCCCATTACAGCGAGCTCCTATAATTCACCCCTCCACTTT. Its protein is CASSLYPITASSYNSPLHF.

This clonotype was detected many times. The chain recombines TRBV5-1 with TRBJ2-2, with TRBD2 as a possible D gene (6 bases). Germline CDR1 is SGHRS and CDR2 is YFSETQ. This CDR3 has 14 amino acids. V was cut by 4 bases and J by 6 bases, with 13 bases left in between. CDR3: CASSHGGRSGELFF. DNA of the CDR3: TGCGCCAGCAGCCATGGAGGGAGGTCCGGGGAGCTGTTTTTT.

In its sample, this clonotype was seen a few times. The J gene is TRBJ2-7, the V gene TRBV10-3; 7 nucleotides line up with TRBD1. Germline CDR1 reads ENHRY; CDR2 reads SYGVKD. The CDR3 length is 13 residues. J lost 2 bases, V lost 5 bases, and 3 bases had no gene match. Here the CDR3 reads CAISTGDPYEQYF. CDR3 bases: TGTGCCATCAGTACAGGGGACCCCTACGAGCAGTACTTC.

V gene TRBV7-6 combines with J gene TRBJ1-6; D possibly corresponds to TRBD1 (6 bases). Germline values: CDR1 SGHVS, CDR2 FNYEAQ. The V end was cut by 3 bases, the J end by 10 bases, with 13 bases between. CDR3 length equals 14 residues. The CDR3 loop is CASSFGGRGSPLHF. The CDR3 region has the DNA TGTGCCAGCAGCTTCGGGGGGCGTGGATCACCCCTCCACTTT. The entire variable domain, with the rest obtained from reference TRBV7-6 and TRBJ1-6, is as follows: GAGVSQSPRYKVTKRGQDVALRCDPISGHVSLYWYRQALGQGPEFLTYFNYEAQQDKSGLPNDRFSAERPEGSISTLTIQRTEQRDSAMYRCASSFGGRGSPLHFGNGTRLTVT.

This CDR3 is CASGIGGEAFF. DNA for the CDR3: TGTGCCAGCGGTATCGGAGGTGAAGCTTTCTTT. J is TRBJ1-1 and V is TRBV7-6; D gene ambiguous. CDR1 and CDR2 from the germline V gene are SGHVS and FNYEAQ. V was pared by 8 bases and J by 7 bases, with 11 bases between. The length of the CDR3 is 11 residues.

This clonotype has only a few counts. CDR3 protein: CSARDGEVAYNSPLHF. The CDR3 coding sequence is TGCAGTGCTAGAGATGGTGAGGTGGCCTATAATTCACCCCTCCACTTT. J is TRBJ1-6 and V is TRBV20-1; D uncertain. V lost 0 bases, J lost 2 bases, and 11 bases lay in between. CDR3 length equals 16 residues. The germline gives CDR1 DFQATT, CDR2 SNEGSKA (reference sequence).

The chain couples TRBV6-5 to TRBJ1-1; D is unresolved. CDR3 length: 16 amino acids. Germline CDR1 is MNHEY and CDR2 is SVGAGI. Trimming pared 0 bases from V and 5 bases from J, leaving 16 bases between. The CDR3 DNA sequence: TGTGCCAGCAGTTACTCGAGTTACCCAGTCGGAACTGAAGCTTTCTTT. Amino acids: CASSYSSYPVGTEAFF.

The genes are TRBV29-1 and TRBJ1-2; weak D call: TRBD1 (5 bases). Germline loops: CDR1 SQVTM, CDR2 ANQGSEA. Between the trimmed V and J ends, which lost 5 bases and 0 bases, there was a span of 10 bases. This CDR3 has 13 amino acids. The CDR3 reads CSVWDATNYGYTF. The CDR3 DNA is TGCAGCGTTTGGGACGCGACTAACTATGGCTACACCTTC.

The chain uses TRBV24-1 and TRBJ2-7, with D tentatively TRBD1 (5 bases). CDR3 length: 14 amino acids. V was trimmed by 4 bases and J by 6 bases, leaving 15 bases between them. CDR1 is KGHDR, CDR2 SFDVKD, per germline. For the CDR3, the DNA is TGTGCCACCAGTGAGGGGCACACTGTACGCGAGCAGTACTTC. It translates to CATSEGHTVREQYF.

This clonotype was counted at least ten times. The J gene is TRBJ2-3, the V gene TRBV10-3; D possibly matches TRBD1 or TRBD2 (5 bases each). Germline V gives CDR1 ENHRY, CDR2 SYGVKD. Trimming shortened V by 6 bases and J by 7 bases, and 8 bases separated the two germline ends. CDR3 length: 11 residues. The CDR3 DNA reads TGTGCCATCAGCACGGGACATACGCAGTATTTT. This encodes CAISTGHTQYF.

The chain couples TRBV5-1 to TRBJ1-3; D is unresolved. Germline CDR1 reads SGHRS; CDR2 reads YFSETQ. CDR3 length equals 15 residues. Trimming removed 4 bases from V and 0 bases from J, with 11 bases in between. CDR3 nucleotide sequence: TGCGCCAGCAGCGCCTCAGGATTCTCTGGAAACACCATATATTTT. Its protein product is CASSASGFSGNTIYF. The full variable domain, with the rest looked up from reference TRBV5-1 and TRBJ1-3, is KAGVTQTPRYLIKTRGQQVTLSCSPISGHRSVSWYQQTPGQGLQFLFEYFSETQRNKGNFPGRFSGRQFSNSRSEMNVSTLELGDSALYLCASSASGFSGNTIYFGEGSWLTVV.

The chain joins TRBV3-1 to TRBJ2-1; 8 bases align to TRBD1. CDR1 is LGHDT, CDR2 YNNKEL, per germline (reference sequence). V lost 3 bases and J lost 10; bases outside the gene matches: 5. This CDR3 has 13 amino acids. The CDR3 spells CASSQVTGAEQFF. The DNA of the CDR3 is TGTGCCAGCAGCCAGGTGACAGGGGCCGAGCAGTTCTTC.

The table lists this clonotype with a few counts. The V gene is TRBV6-2 or TRBV6-3, the J gene TRBJ2-1; D ambiguous. Trimming pared 8 bases from V and 0 bases from J, leaving 14 bases between. This CDR3 has 15 amino acids. Germline-derived CDR1 and CDR2 are MNHEY and SVGEGT. DNA of the CDR3: TGTGCCAGCGGGCCTCACCGTAGCTCCTACAATGAGCAGTTCTTC. The encoded protein is CASGPHRSSYNEQFF.

This clonotype showed up just a few times. The genes are TRBV18 and TRBJ2-7; tentative D call: TRBD1 (6 bases). Trimming stripped 3 bases from V and 0 bases from J, with 9 bases between. CDR1 is KGHSH and CDR2 is LQKENI in the germline V gene. There are 14 residues in the CDR3. This CDR3 is CASSPGQISYEQYF. The CDR3 DNA follows: TGTGCCAGCTCACCGGGACAAATCTCCTACGAGCAGTACTTC.

This clonotype was observed a handful of times. The V gene is TRBV7-2, the J gene TRBJ1-6; 7 bases align to TRBD1. The V gene's germline CDR1 is SGHTA and CDR2 FQGNSA. V shed 5 bases, J shed 5 bases, and the junction held 6 bases outside the gene matches. CDR3 length equals 15 residues. The CDR3 loop is CASSPGTEDNSPLHF. CDR3 nucleotide sequence: TGTGCCAGCAGCCCGGGGACAGAAGATAATTCACCCCTCCACTTT.

The chain combines TRBV2 with TRBJ1-3, with D unresolved. Germline V gives CDR1 SNHLY, CDR2 FYNNEI. CDR3 length equals 13 residues. The ends were cut back, 6 bases at V and 3 bases at J, with 9 bases in the middle. In DNA, the CDR3 is TGTGCCAGCAGGGCAATAGGTGGAAACACCATATATTTT. Its protein is CASRAIGGNTIYF.

The chain employs TRBV7-3 and TRBJ1-5; D might be TRBD1 (6 bases). Deletions cut 2 bases from V and 7 bases from J, with 9 bases between. Germline loops: CDR1 SGHTA, CDR2 FQGTGA. CDR3 size: 13 residues. This CDR3 reads CASSLFQGQPQHF. CDR3 bases: TGTGCCAGCAGCTTATTCCAGGGGCAGCCCCAGCATTTT. Full variable domain (missing parts from reference TRBV7-3 and TRBJ1-5): GAGVSQTPSNKVTEKGKYVELRCDPISGHTALYWYRQSLGQGPEFLIYFQGTGAADDSGLPNDRFFAVRPEGSVSTLKIQRTERGDSAVYLCASSLFQGQPQHFGDGTRLSIL.

The table lists this clonotype with a few counts. The chain links TRBV19 to TRBJ2-3; D possibly uses TRBD1 or TRBD2 (6 bases each). The CDR3 consists of 15 residues. The V gene's germline CDR1 is LNHDA and CDR2 SQIVND (reference sequence). Deletions cut 5 bases from V and 2 bases from J, with 14 bases between. The CDR3 sequence is CASSLRRGDTDTQYF. In DNA, the CDR3 is TGTGCCAGTAGTCTCCGGAGGGGGGACACAGATACGCAGTATTTT.

This clonotype was seen only a few times. The chain links TRBV4-3 to TRBJ1-2; weak D call: TRBD1 (5 bases). CDR1 and CDR2 from the germline V gene are LGHNA and YSLEER. V was pared by 3 bases and J by 7 bases, with 15 bases between. This CDR3 is built from 14 residues. The CDR3 DNA follows: TGCGCCAGCAGCCAGGGGGGTTTGGGAGCTGGCTACACCTTC. Translating it yields CASSQGGLGAGYTF.

The chain is built from TRBV12-3 or TRBV12-4 and TRBJ2-6; D gene ambiguous. This CDR3 is 18 amino acids long. V was shortened by 5 bases and J by 0 bases, with 17 bases between the two germline ends. The CDR3 bases are TGTGCCAGCAGTCATCGACGGATCCTGCACTCTGGGGCCAACGTCCTGACTTTC. Its translation: CASSHRRILHSGANVLTF.

The sample holds a few counts of this clonotype. The chain uses TRBV6-1 and TRBJ1-2; TRBD1 aligns across 10 bases. Trimming at V came to 6 bases and at J to 4 bases, leaving 8 bases not matched to a gene. The CDR3 is 15 residues long. Germline CDR1 MNHNS, CDR2 SASEGT. The CDR3 DNA follows: TGTGCCAGCAGCGACCCGACAGGGGGCGTCTATGGCTACACCTTC. It yields the protein CASSDPTGGVYGYTF.

This clonotype was observed a few times. The V and J genes are TRBV4-1 and TRBJ1-2; the D is unclear. There are 15 residues in the CDR3. Germline lookup yields CDR1 MGHRA and CDR2 YSYEKL. Trimming cost V 0 bases and J 4 bases, with 12 bases left between them. DNA for the CDR3: TGCGCCAGCAGCCAAGACAGCCTCCCTGGCTATGGCTACACCTTC. Amino acid sequence: CASSQDSLPGYGYTF.

Only a few counts were recorded for this clonotype. The chain carries TRBV7-9 and TRBJ2-7; maybe TRBD1 (5 bases). The V and J ends lost 5 bases and 0 bases respectively, with 17 bases between them. The CDR3 has 16 amino acids. The germline CDR1 and CDR2 sequences are SEHNR and FQNEAQ (reference sequence). CDR3 loop: CASSRPNGALSYEQYV. CDR3 DNA sequence: TGTGCCAGCAGCCGCCCCAATGGGGCGCTCTCCTACGAGCAGTACGTC.